This T cell receptor beta chain was captured in a study of blood T cell repertoires in COVID-19. Sequencing was performed with immunoSEQ multiplex PCR; in TCRdb, only in-frame clones are kept and a portion is missing. The repertoire includes approximately 330,000 clones, about 86% of them detected once, and roughly 4% sits in the top ten. Participants came from about 23 US areas, aged about 18 to 89 years. Only a few counts were recorded for this clone. The CDR3 sequence is 14 residues long. In germline, CDR1 is ENHRY, CDR2 SYGVKD. With V trimmed by 7 bases and J by 6 bases, 10 bases remained unmatched.

The J gene is TRBJ1-2, the V gene TRBV10-3, with 8 bases lining up with TRBD1. The sequence was collected from a woman aged 40 to 49 with acute COVID-19. The material sequenced was PBMCs or T cells enriched from blood (not recorded which). The CDR3 reads CAITPDRDVHGYTF. In nucleotides, the CDR3 is TGTGCCATCACCCCGGACAGGGATGTGCATGGCTACACCTTC.